These T cell receptor beta chains were read from a single sample in a study of regulatory T cells in long-lasting Graves disease. A single record per CDR3 protein comes from TCRdb applying MiXCR to the multiplex PCR reads. The data show a few hundred thousand distinct CDR3 sequences, approximately 13% seen once. The same sample was also used in a study of T cells in Graves' hyperthyroidism and ophthalmopathy.

This specimen was peripheral blood mononuclear cells (PBMCs), taken at new diagnosis, from a patient treated with antithyroid drugs. The receptors here all came from a young man with Graves disease. CDR3s include the opening cysteine and the closing phenylalanine or tryptophan. A D gene is named only where the DNA matches it firmly. Some rows have no size entry. The others give once, few or many, or a class for an expanded clone.

cdr3_nt cdr3_aa d_call j_call clone_size v_call
TGCAGCGTTGCTAGGGGGCAGGGGTACAATGAGCAGTTCTTC CSVARGQGYNEQFF TRBD1 TRBJ2-1 - TRBV29-1
TGTGCCAGCAGCCTTCCTAGCGGGAGCCGTAACAATGAGCAGTTCTTC CASSLPSGSRNNEQFF TRBD2 TRBJ2-1 many TRBV7-2
TGTGCCACCAGCAGGAGGGACACTGAAGCTTTCTTT CATSRRDTEAFF - TRBJ1-1 many TRBV15
TGTGCCAGCAGCTTAGGACGTAGCGGGGGATTCTACGAGCAGTACTTC CASSLGRSGGFYEQYF TRBD2 TRBJ2-7 few TRBV11-2
TGCAGTGCGAACACCGAACTAGCGACTAAAGAGACCCAGTACTTC CSANTELATKETQYF TRBD2 TRBJ2-5 many TRBV20-1
TGTGCCAGCAGCTTAACCCCTGGACAGCGTTCTTCCTACGAGCAGTACTTC CASSLTPGQRSSYEQYF - TRBJ2-7 many TRBV7-9
TGTGCCAGTAGCCCCCCATGGGACTATGGCTACACCTTC CASSPPWDYGYTF - TRBJ1-2 - TRBV19
TGCGCCAGCAGCTTGGAACAGCTCGGTGGCTACACCTTC CASSLEQLGGYTF - TRBJ1-2 many TRBV5-1
TGCAGTGCCAGTATAGCGGGAGGCCATACCGGGGAGCTGTTTTTT CSASIAGGHTGELFF TRBD2 TRBJ2-2 many TRBV20-1
TGTGCCAGCAGTGAAGAGACAGCCCCCACAGATACGCAGTATTTT CASSEETAPTDTQYF - TRBJ2-3 - TRBV6-1
TGCAGTGCAGACGGATTAAAAGAGACCCAGTACTTC CSADGLKETQYF - TRBJ2-5 many TRBV20-1
TGCAGTGCTGCCGGCGGGACAGATGGCTACACCTTC CSAAGGTDGYTF TRBD1 TRBJ1-2 many TRBV20-1
TGTGCCAGCAGCTTAGCGATGTCGGGATACGGGGCCAACGTCCTGACTTTC CASSLAMSGYGANVLTF - TRBJ2-6 many TRBV7-2
TGCAGTGCTACCCCTTTAGCGGGACCCTACAATGAGCAGTTCTTC CSATPLAGPYNEQFF TRBD2 TRBJ2-1 many TRBV20-1
TGTGCCAGCAGGGGAACAGCGAATCAGCCCCAGCATTTT CASRGTANQPQHF - TRBJ1-5 many TRBV12-3/TRBV12-4
TGTGCCTGCCACAAGAACACAGGGGGACAAATCAACTATGGCTACACCTTC CACHKNTGGQINYGYTF TRBD1 TRBJ1-2 many TRBV30
TGCAGTGCGAGTGGGGACGCAGGGGATTCACCCCTCCACTTT CSASGDAGDSPLHF - TRBJ1-6 - TRBV20-1
TGTGCCAGTAGTAAGGTACCGGCTAGCGGGAGCGGCGAGCAGTACTTC CASSKVPASGSGEQYF TRBD2 TRBJ2-7 few TRBV19
TGTGCCAGCATCCCGGGGACTAGCGAGAACTACAATGAGCAGTTCTTC CASIPGTSENYNEQFF TRBD2 TRBJ2-1 - TRBV2
TGTGCCATCCCCCCAGGCAGGGATAGCAATCAGCCCCAGCATTTT CAIPPGRDSNQPQHF - TRBJ1-5 - TRBV10-3
TGTGCCAGCAGTAGGGGACAGGGGACAGAGACCCAGTACTTC CASSRGQGTETQYF TRBD1 TRBJ2-5 - TRBV27
TGTGCCTGGGCGGACAGCTATGGCTACACCTTC CAWADSYGYTF - TRBJ1-2 many TRBV30
TGCGCCAGCATAACCCGACCGGGAGCGGCTGAAGCTTTCTTT CASITRPGAAEAFF - TRBJ1-1 many TRBV5-1
TGTGCCAGCAGCCTGAGTGGGGCCGCATATGGAGATACGCAGTATTTT CASSLSGAAYGDTQYF - TRBJ2-3 few TRBV7-2
TGTGCCAGCTCACCACAGGACGGCACAGATACGCAGTATTTT CASSPQDGTDTQYF - TRBJ2-3 - TRBV18
TGTGCCAGCAGCTTAAATCCCCCGGACATAGACTTC CASSLNPPDIDF - TRBJ2-7 many TRBV7-2
TGTGCCAGCTCACAGGGGGCCGGGTCCGGTGAAGCTTTCTTT CASSQGAGSGEAFF TRBD1 TRBJ1-1 - TRBV18
TGTGCCAGCAGCTGGGAGGGCGGGAGAGATACGCAGTATTTT CASSWEGGRDTQYF TRBD2 TRBJ2-3 many TRBV7-8